These 21 T cell receptor beta chains came from one sample sequenced in a study of blood T cell repertoires in COVID-19. The table came from immunoSEQ multiplex PCR; TCRdb's copy has only in-frame clones and leaves some out. Of fewer than 110,000 clones in the sample, about four fifths are singletons; the top ten hold 4% to 4.5%. The sequenced sample was peripheral blood. These TCRs come from a man aged 65-85 years with acute or convalescent COVID-19.

The chain recombines TRBV25-1 with TRBJ1-5; D may be TRBD1 (5 bases). CDR3 length: 13 residues. V was trimmed by 4 bases and J by 3 bases, leaving 7 bases between them. Germline V CDR1 and CDR2: MGHDK, SYGVNS. The CDR3 bases are TGTGCCAGCAGTGGACAGTACAATCAGCCCCAGCATTTT. Translation gives CASSGQYNQPQHF.

The J gene is TRBJ1-4, the V gene TRBV7-8; D call uncertain. This CDR3 contains 17 residues. Per germline, CDR1 SGHVS and CDR2 FQNEAQ. V was pared by 1 base and J by 0 bases, with 12 bases between. The CDR3 sequence is CASSLGGPLATNEKLFF. CDR3 nucleotides: TGTGCCAGCAGCTTAGGAGGGCCCCTCGCAACTAATGAAAAACTGTTTTTT.

A few counts support this clone. V and J are TRBV19 and TRBJ2-7; 11 bases fit TRBD2. The V and J ends lost 2 bases and 2 bases, in that order; junction bases with no gene match: 2. CDR3 size: 15 residues. CDR1 is LNHDA, CDR2 SQIVND, per germline (reference sequence). The DNA for the CDR3 is TGTGCCAGTAGTATACTTAGCGGGGGGGCCTACGAGCAGTACTTC. As protein: CASSILSGGAYEQYF. The variable domain in full, completed from reference TRBV19 and TRBJ2-7, reads DGGITQSPKYLFRKEGQNVTLSCEQNLNHDAMYWYRQDPGQGLRLIYYSQIVNDFQKGDIAEGYSVSREKKESFPLTVTSAQKNPTAFYLCASSILSGGAYEQYFGPGTRLTVT.

Points on this clone: A much larger clonotype is one base distant, so this may be a read error. The CDR3 bases are TGTGCCAGCAGCGGGACAGCGAACACTGAAGCTTTCTTT. It specifies CASSGTANTEAFF. The V and J genes are TRBV5-6 and TRBJ1-1, with TRBD1 matching over 7 bases. Germline assignment: CDR1 SGHDT and CDR2 YYEEEE. This CDR3 contains 13 residues. V shed 4 bases and J 1 base; nucleotides not matched to a gene: 1. The full variable domain, with the rest looked up from reference TRBV5-6 and TRBJ1-1, is DAGVTQSPTHLIKTRGQQVTLRCSPKSGHDTVSWYQQALGQGPQFIFQYYEEEERQRGNFPDRFSGHQFPNYSSELNVNALLLGDSALYLCASSGTANTEAFFGQGTRLTVV.

This clone appeared a few times. The J gene is TRBJ1-1, the V gene TRBV2; possibly TRBD1 for D (5 bases). The CDR3 runs 11 residues. The V end lost 6 bases, the J end lost 7 bases, and 9 bases lay between the germline ends. Per germline, CDR1 SNHLY and CDR2 FYNNEI. As DNA, the CDR3 is TGTGCCAGCAGGGTGGGGGGTGAAGCTTTCTTT. This codes for CASRVGGEAFF.

The chain's CDR3 is CASTLRLQETQYF. The CDR3 DNA reads TGTGCCAGCACGTTGCGCCTCCAAGAGACCCAGTACTTC. The chain recombines TRBV2 with TRBJ2-5; D unresolved. V shed 7 bases and J shed 1 base, with 10 bases lying between them. The CDR3 contains 13 residues. Germline assignment: CDR1 SNHLY and CDR2 FYNNEI.

The chain uses TRBV29-1 and TRBJ2-3; 7 bases align to TRBD1. This CDR3 is built from 12 residues. Trimming cost V 3 bases and J 8 bases; bases outside gene matches: 5. Germline V lookup: CDR1 SQVTM, CDR2 ANQGSEA. The DNA for the CDR3 is TGCAGCGTTGATGAAGGGGGCGGTACGCAGTATTTT. Protein product: CSVDEGGGTQYF.

This clone was picked up one time. The rearrangement joins TRBV19 to TRBJ1-1; maybe TRBD1 (6 bases). Trimming shortened V by 8 bases and J by 6 bases, and 22 bases separated the two germline ends. This CDR3 spans 15 amino acids. From germline, CDR1 is LNHDA and CDR2 SQIVND (reference sequence). The CDR3 region is CASQPTGQSRPEAFF. CDR3 in DNA: TGTGCCAGTCAACCCACAGGACAGAGTCGCCCTGAAGCTTTCTTT.

The DNA for the CDR3 is TGTGCCAGCAGCTTAAAACCCCGACAGGGGGCTGGCGAGCAGTACTTC. Translating gives CASSLKPRQGAGEQYF. This chain uses TRBV11-2 with TRBJ2-7; TRBD1 aligns across 10 bases. V gave up 2 bases and J gave up 6 bases; unmatched junction bases: 10. The CDR3 sequence is 16 residues long. CDR1 is SGHAT, CDR2 FQNNGV, per germline. Drawing the rest from reference TRBV11-2 and TRBJ2-7, the complete variable domain is EAGVAQSPRYKIIEKRQSVAFWCNPISGHATLYWYQQILGQGPKLLIQFQNNGVVDDSQLPKDRFSAERLKGVDSTLKIQPAKLEDSAVYLCASSLKPRQGAGEQYFGPGTRLTVT.

Concerning this clone: Other DNA sequences from this sample encode an identical CDR3 as well. The chain is built from TRBV19 and TRBJ2-1, with 7 nucleotides matching TRBD1. The length of the CDR3 is 15 residues. Germline lookup yields CDR1 LNHDA and CDR2 SQIVND (reference sequence). V lost 3 bases, J lost 4 bases, and 6 bases stayed unmatched. CDR3 in DNA: TGTGCCAGTAGTATCGGCCAGGGGGTGTACAATGAGCAGTTCTTC. Its protein product is CASSIGQGVYNEQFF.

The genes are TRBV11-2 and TRBJ2-7, with TRBD2 matching 11 bases. The CDR3 spans 16 residues. V lost 1 base and J lost 4; bases outside the gene matches: 6. Germline V gene sequence: CDR1 SGHAT, CDR2 FQNNGV. CDR3 sequence reads: CASSLGPTSGGYEQYF. The CDR3 region has the DNA TGTGCCAGCAGCTTAGGACCCACTAGCGGGGGATACGAGCAGTACTTC. The variable domain in full, with the rest retrieved from reference TRBV11-2 and TRBJ2-7, is EAGVAQSPRYKIIEKRQSVAFWCNPISGHATLYWYQQILGQGPKLLIQFQNNGVVDDSQLPKDRFSAERLKGVDSTLKIQPAKLEDSAVYLCASSLGPTSGGYEQYFGPGTRLTVT.

V and J are TRBV25-1 and TRBJ2-1; D perhaps matches TRBD1 (7 bases). The CDR3 is made up of 15 amino acids. Germline assignment: CDR1 MGHDK and CDR2 SYGVNS. The V end was cut by 4 bases, the J end by 4 bases, with 14 bases between. CDR3 DNA sequence: TGTGCCAGCAGTGCGATCAGGGGGGCGTACAATGAGCAGTTCTTC. Amino acids: CASSAIRGAYNEQFF.

The chain combines TRBV6-2 or TRBV6-3 with TRBJ1-2; 9 bases agree with TRBD1. Germline values: CDR1 MNHEY, CDR2 SVGEGT. CDR3 length equals 14 residues. Unmatched junction bases numbered 6, after V lost 2 bases and J lost 8 bases. CDR3 coding DNA: TGTGCCAGCAGTTACCCGAACAGGGGGCCGGGCTACACCTTC. Residues: CASSYPNRGPGYTF.

This clone occurred a few times. V gene TRBV6-5 combines with J gene TRBJ1-1; no firm D call. There are 14 residues in the CDR3. V lost 8 bases, J lost 4 bases, and 17 bases lay in between. The germline V gene has CDR1 MNHEY and CDR2 SVGAGI. CDR3 sequence reads: CASSGNRNGTEAFF. In DNA form, the CDR3 reads TGTGCCAGCTCGGGGAATCGGAACGGCACTGAAGCTTTCTTT.

J is TRBJ1-4 and V is TRBV12-3 or TRBV12-4; TRBD1 matches 8 bases. This CDR3 contains 12 residues. J gave up 16 bases and V 6 bases, and 10 bases lay outside the gene matches. The chain's CDR3 is CASSPLGQGEFF. DNA for the CDR3: TGTGCCAGCAGCCCACTAGGACAGGGAGAGTTTTTT.

The table lists this clone with a count of one. The V and J genes are TRBV7-2 and TRBJ1-6; D uncertain. The ends were cut back, 5 bases at V and 8 bases at J, with 10 bases in the middle. Germline assignment: CDR1 SGHTA and CDR2 FQGNSA. The length of the CDR3 is 13 residues. CDR3 sequence reads: CASSLGQDSPLHF. The CDR3, as DNA: TGTGCCAGCAGCCTCGGTCAGGATTCACCCCTCCACTTT.

This clone has only a few counts. The chain has TRBV6-4 and TRBJ2-2; possible D gene TRBD2, 6 bases. The ends were cut back, 4 bases at V and 4 bases at J, with 10 bases in the middle. The CDR3 has 14 amino acids. In germline, CDR1 is MRHNA, CDR2 SNTAGT. CDR3 protein: CASSAGTFTGELFF. The DNA of the CDR3 is TGTGCCAGCAGTGCTGGGACTTTCACCGGGGAGCTGTTTTTT.

CDR3 DNA sequence: TGTGCCACCAGCTTTCTTCCGGGACAGAGTAACACTGAAGCTTTCTTT. Translating gives CATSFLPGQSNTEAFF. V usage is TRBV15 and J usage is TRBJ1-1, with 7 bases matching TRBD1. CDR1 LNHNV and CDR2 YYDKDF come from the germline V gene (reference sequence). The CDR3 contains 16 residues. With V trimmed by 5 bases and J by 2 bases, 11 bases remained unmatched.

The gene calls are TRBV3-1 (or the pseudogene TRBV3-2) and TRBJ2-2, with 7 bases aligning to TRBD1. V trimming: 4 bases; J trimming: 2 bases; junction bases outside the gene matches: 4. CDR3 length: 15 amino acids. Germline V gives CDR1 LGHDT, CDR2 YNNKEL (reference sequence). CDR3 loop: CASSRRQGNTGELFF. The CDR3, as DNA: TGTGCCAGCAGCCGAAGACAGGGAAACACCGGGGAGCTGTTTTTT.

The CDR3 region is CASSQDQGLSTDTQYF. The CDR3 coding sequence is TGTGCCAGCAGCCAAGATCAGGGCCTGTCCACAGATACGCAGTATTTT. This chain joins TRBV3-1 (or the pseudogene TRBV3-2) and TRBJ2-3, with D perhaps matching TRBD1 (5 bases). This CDR3 has 16 amino acids. The V end was cut by 0 bases, the J end by 2 bases, with 12 bases between. Germline assignment: CDR1 LGHDT and CDR2 YNNKEL (reference sequence).

J is TRBJ1-2 and V is TRBV5-6; perhaps TRBD1 as D (5 bases). The germline V gene encodes CDR1 SGHDT and CDR2 YYEEEE. V lost 1 base and J lost 2, with 6 bases in between. The CDR3 has 13 residues. Written as DNA, the CDR3 is TGTGCCAGCAGCTTGTCAGGGAACTATGGCTACACCTTC. It yields the protein CASSLSGNYGYTF.